Presented here are 25 T cell receptor beta chains from one specimen sequenced in a study of OX40 agonist ivuxolimab in advanced cancers. Clones were sequenced by immunoSEQ multiplex PCR, and TCRdb holds only the in-frame ones, with some missing. The sample contains some 44,000 clones, approximately 86% of which appear only once. The specimen was CD4+ or CD8+ T cells sorted from blood, collected in a trial of the OX40 agonist ivuxolimab. The receptors were gathered from an adult with an advanced solid tumor such as melanoma, head and neck, liver or kidney cancer.

In this sample, this clone turned up once. The J gene is TRBJ1-4, the V gene TRBV4-1, with unresolved D. V lost 0 bases, J lost 3 bases, and 11 bases lay in between. CDR3 length: 16 residues. Germline V gene sequence: CDR1 MGHRA, CDR2 YSYEKL. Written as DNA, the CDR3 is TGCGCCAGCAGCCAAGATACGCAGGCTGCTAATGAAAAACTGTTTTTT. It is translated as CASSQDTQAANEKLFF.

This clone came up a few times. V is TRBV7-8 and J is TRBJ1-2; no reliable D call. Germline loops: CDR1 SGHVS, CDR2 FQNEAQ. V was pared by 5 bases and J by 4 bases, with 8 bases between. The CDR3 consists of 12 residues. The CDR3 bases are TGTGCCAGCAGCCGCGACCTCTATGGCTACACCTTC. Translation gives CASSRDLYGYTF.

The chain uses TRBV5-1 and TRBJ2-7, with 7 bases aligning to TRBD1. The V and J ends lost 3 bases and 2 bases, in that order; junction bases with no gene match: 5. Looked up from germline, CDR1 is SGHRS and CDR2 is YFSETQ. The length of the CDR3 is 14 residues. Here the CDR3 reads CASSSTGTTYEQYF. The CDR3 nucleotides are TGCGCCAGCAGCTCGACAGGGACGACCTACGAGCAGTACTTC.

This clone was seen a few times. The chain's CDR3 is CASSQGGGSNSPLHF. The DNA of the CDR3 is TGTGCCAGCAGCCAAGGGGGAGGGTCCAATTCACCCCTCCACTTT. The chain links TRBV4-2 to TRBJ1-6; D is ambiguous. Germline assignment: CDR1 LGHNA and CDR2 YNFKEQ. The CDR3 runs to 15 residues. The V end was cut by 1 base, the J end by 7 bases, with 11 bases between.

Here the CDR3 DNA reads TGTGCCAGCGGGACTAAAGAGACCCAGTACTTC. This sequence encodes CASGTKETQYF. The chain joins TRBV6-6 to TRBJ2-5, with 7 bases that match TRBD2. CDR1 is MNHNY, CDR2 SVGAGI, per germline (reference sequence). This CDR3 contains 11 residues. V dropped 8 bases and J dropped 3; count of bases not matched to a gene: 0.

The chain employs TRBV6-1 and TRBJ2-7; 8 nucleotides align to TRBD2. Trimming cost V 7 bases and J 0 bases; bases outside gene matches: 8. This CDR3 spans 15 amino acids. Germline CDR1 MNHNS, CDR2 SASEGT. The CDR3 DNA is TGTGCCAGCAAACAGAGAGCGGGAGACTCCTACGAGCAGTACTTC. This encodes CASKQRAGDSYEQYF.

The CDR3 reads CASSQTGLPNTEAFF. CDR3 bases: TGTGCCAGCAGCCAAACGGGACTCCCGAACACTGAAGCTTTCTTT. The chain is built from TRBV30 and TRBJ1-1; a weak D match, TRBD1 (5 bases). Germline CDR1 GTSNPN, CDR2 SVGIG (reference sequence). The CDR3 has 15 residues. The germline V and J ends were trimmed by 8 bases and 1 base, with 20 bases remaining between them.

J is TRBJ2-1 and V is TRBV2; D gene uncertain. The CDR3 is 11 residues long. Germline loops: CDR1 SNHLY, CDR2 FYNNEI. V was clipped by 6 bases and J by 5 bases, with 5 bases between them. The CDR3 reads CASSPHNEQFF. The CDR3 DNA follows: TGTGCCAGCAGCCCGCACAATGAGCAGTTCTTC.

This rearrangement joins TRBV2 to TRBJ2-3; 10 bases are a match to TRBD1. V shed 6 bases and J 5 bases; nucleotides not matched to a gene: 14. Looked up from germline, CDR1 is SNHLY and CDR2 is FYNNEI. This CDR3 is 17 amino acids long. Here the CDR3 DNA reads TGTGCCAGCAGGGGACCGACAGGGGGCGCGAAGGGAGATACGCAGTATTTT. Encoded protein: CASRGPTGGAKGDTQYF.

This clone was counted once. The V gene is TRBV5-4, the J gene TRBJ1-1; the match to TRBD1 covers 12 bases. With 4 bases clipped from V and 0 bases from J, the junction kept 7 bases outside the gene matches. The CDR3 is made up of 17 amino acids. The germline gives CDR1 SGHNT, CDR2 YYREEE (reference sequence). CDR3 protein: CASSPGGTGGMNTEAFF. Here the CDR3 DNA reads TGTGCCAGCAGCCCGGGGGGGACAGGGGGCATGAACACTGAAGCTTTCTTT. The full variable domain, in which reference TRBV5-4 and TRBJ1-1 provide the parts outside the CDR3, is ETGVTQSPTHLIKTRGQQVTLRCSSQSGHNTVSWYQQALGQGPQFIFQYYREEENGRGNFPPRFSGLQFPNYSSELNVNALELDDSALYLCASSPGGTGGMNTEAFFGQGTRLTVV.

This clone showed up just once. This chain links TRBV11-2 with TRBJ1-1; no clear D gene. V was shortened by 6 bases and J by 12 bases, with 8 bases between the two germline ends. This CDR3 has 9 residues. CDR1 and CDR2 (germline): SGHAT, FQNNGV. CDR3 bases: TGTGCCAGCAGTCTATGCCCTTTCTTT. This codes for CASSLCPFF.

This clone is a singleton in its sample. The CDR3 DNA reads as TGTGCCAGCAGCTTGGCTGCGGGGGGGCGAGAGACCCAGTACTTC. This translates into CASSLAAGGRETQYF. This chain connects TRBV5-4 to TRBJ2-5; 9 bases match TRBD2. The CDR3 runs 15 residues. CDR1 is SGHNT, CDR2 YYREEE, per germline (reference sequence). The junction had 4 bases not matched to a gene; V was cut back by 0 bases and J by 4 bases.

The chain has TRBV5-4 and TRBJ2-5; D is perhaps TRBD1 (6 bases). The CDR3 is 16 amino acids. Germline loops: CDR1 SGHNT, CDR2 YYREEE (reference sequence). V was pared by 4 bases and J by 2 bases, with 18 bases between. The CDR3 here is CASSASQGRVQETQYF. CDR3 coding DNA: TGTGCCAGCAGCGCCTCACAGGGAAGGGTTCAAGAGACCCAGTACTTC.

This sequence joins TRBV5-4 and TRBJ2-5; D not resolved. The V gene's germline CDR1 is SGHNT and CDR2 YYREEE (reference sequence). Trimming took 5 bases from V and 2 from J, leaving 7 bases between them. CDR3 size: 12 residues. This chain's CDR3 is CASSGTQETQYF. DNA for the CDR3: TGTGCCAGCAGTGGTACTCAAGAGACCCAGTACTTC.

The chain recombines TRBV28 with TRBJ2-7; the match to TRBD1 covers 8 bases. J was trimmed by 1 base and V by 5 bases; bases with no gene match: 10. The CDR3 has 16 amino acids. Germline V gene sequence: CDR1 MDHEN, CDR2 SYDVKM. CDR3 residues: CASSPPDRGFSYEQYF. DNA of the CDR3: TGTGCCAGCAGTCCCCCCGACAGGGGTTTTTCCTACGAGCAGTACTTC.

The rearrangement uses TRBV12-5 and TRBJ2-1, with D perhaps matching TRBD1 or TRBD2 (5 bases each). In germline, CDR1 is LGHNT, CDR2 FRNRAP. The CDR3 loop spans 17 amino acids. Trimming cost V 1 base and J 0 bases, with 13 bases left between them. This chain's CDR3 is CASGLASGAGSYNEQFF. DNA for the CDR3: TGTGCTAGTGGTTTGGCATCCGGGGCGGGCTCCTACAATGAGCAGTTCTTC.

The genes are TRBV12-5 and TRBJ1-2; tentative D call: TRBD1 (6 bases). The germline V gene encodes CDR1 LGHNT and CDR2 FRNRAP. The CDR3 is 14 amino acids. V was trimmed by 5 bases and J by 4 bases, leaving 14 bases between them. The CDR3 region is CASGVTGFTYGYTF. The CDR3 DNA is TGTGCTAGTGGTGTCACAGGGTTTACCTATGGCTACACCTTC.

The genes are TRBV21-1 and TRBJ1-1; TRBD1 was called by the table and not checked on the DNA. TRBV21-1 is shown as a pseudogene. This CDR3 comprises 13 residues. The CDR3 coding sequence is TGTGCCAGCACTGGACAGCTTAACACTGAAGCTTTCTTT. Translated: CASTGQLNTEAFF.

The chain joins TRBV6-6 to TRBJ1-5; no reliable D call. Germline CDR1 is MNHNY and CDR2 is SVGAGI (reference sequence). The CDR3 has 14 amino acids. V gave up 0 bases and J gave up 6 bases, with 9 bases separating them. This chain's CDR3 is CASSYSYAGQPQHF. CDR3 DNA sequence: TGTGCCAGCAGTTACTCGTATGCCGGTCAGCCCCAGCATTTT.

The CDR3 sequence: CSVRGQDQNSPLHF. Written as DNA, the CDR3 is TGCAGCGTACGGGGACAGGACCAGAATTCACCCCTCCACTTT. The chain links TRBV29-1 to TRBJ1-6; 8 nucleotides match TRBD1. The CDR3 sequence is 14 residues long. CDR1 and CDR2 (germline): SQVTM, ANQGSEA. V dropped 6 bases and J dropped 7; count of bases not matched to a gene: 8.

The chain joins TRBV7-9 to TRBJ2-7, with 10 positions matching TRBD1. With V trimmed by 3 bases and J by 6 bases, 8 bases remained unmatched. Germline values: CDR1 SEHNR, CDR2 FQNEAQ (reference sequence). The CDR3 totals 15 residues. This CDR3 is CASSLGGQGVREQYF. The CDR3 region has the DNA TGTGCCAGCAGCTTGGGAGGACAGGGGGTCCGCGAGCAGTACTTC.

V gene TRBV6-1 combines with J gene TRBJ2-5, with 11 bases fitting TRBD1. Germline V CDR1 and CDR2: MNHNS, SASEGT. This CDR3 is built from 14 residues. The trim removed 5 bases at V and 5 bases at J, leaving 4 bases unmatched. The chain's CDR3 is CASSMDRGRETQYF. In nucleotides, the CDR3 is TGTGCCAGCAGTATGGACAGGGGGCGGGAGACCCAGTACTTC.

The chain combines TRBV5-1 with TRBJ1-6, with D unresolved. There are 14 residues in the CDR3. The germline V and J ends were trimmed by 0 bases and 8 bases, with 9 bases remaining between them. Germline V lookup: CDR1 SGHRS, CDR2 YFSETQ. The CDR3 spells CASSLGGGHSPLHF. The CDR3 nucleotides read TGCGCCAGCAGCTTGGGAGGAGGGCATTCACCCCTCCACTTT.

The chain is built from TRBV7-6 and TRBJ2-5; D might be TRBD2 (6 bases). This CDR3 contains 16 residues. V was clipped by 0 bases and J by 2 bases, with 13 bases between them. Per germline, CDR1 SGHVS and CDR2 FNYEAQ. The CDR3 sequence is CASSLAFGRGQETQYF. CDR3 DNA: TGTGCCAGCAGCTTAGCTTTTGGCCGGGGGCAAGAGACCCAGTACTTC.

The chain combines TRBV7-9 with TRBJ2-7; possible D gene TRBD2, 7 bases. The V end was cut by 0 bases, the J end by 5 bases, with 17 bases between. Germline loops: CDR1 SEHNR, CDR2 FQNEAQ (reference sequence). This CDR3 comprises 16 residues. The DNA for the CDR3 is TGTGCCAGCAGCTTAGCGCGCGGGGGCAGGGAGGACGAGCAGTACTTC. Its translation is CASSLARGGREDEQYF.